These 26 T cell receptor beta chains came from one sample sequenced in a study of shared T cell receptors in the human thymus. Produced via immunoSEQ multiplex PCR; TCRdb's table is partial and in-frame only. The sample records 500,000 to 750,000 clones, 85% to 90% being singletons. The same data also went into a second study, on human thymus T cells.

The material sequenced was thymocytes. All receptors derive from a boy younger than two with a congenital heart defect.

The chain carries TRBV30 and TRBJ1-2; TRBD1 is a possible D gene (6 bases). This CDR3 contains 12 residues. Germline lookup yields CDR1 GTSNPN and CDR2 SVGIG (reference sequence). Trimming took off 7 bases at V and 7 bases at J, with 16 bases between the two ends. The CDR3 DNA reads TGTGCCTTTTACAGGGTTATTTGTGGCTACACCTTC. Translated: CAFYRVICGYTF.

This clone has only one observation. The chain employs TRBV7-4 and TRBJ2-5; D may be TRBD2 (6 bases). V was cut by 1 base and J by 5 bases, with 14 bases left in between. This CDR3 spans 15 amino acids. Germline V gene sequence: CDR1 SGHVT, CDR2 SQSDAQ. This chain's CDR3 is CASSLGGGSRETQYF. The CDR3 DNA sequence: TGTGCCAGCAGCTTAGGGGGAGGTAGTAGGGAGACCCAGTACTTC.

J is TRBJ2-7 and V is TRBV14, with 9 bases that match TRBD1. Trimming removed 1 base from V and 3 bases from J; junction bases left unmatched: 4. The CDR3 sequence is 15 residues long. Germline V CDR1 and CDR2: SGHDN, FVKESK. The CDR3: CASSQGRDRDYEQYF. The CDR3, as DNA: TGTGCCAGCAGCCAAGGTAGGGACAGGGACTACGAGCAGTACTTC.

The rearrangement uses TRBV27 and TRBJ2-7; TRBD1 might be the D (7 bases). Trimming stripped 6 bases from V and 2 bases from J, with 23 bases between. CDR1 is MNHEY, CDR2 SMNVEV, per germline (reference sequence). CDR3 length: 17 amino acids. The CDR3 loop reads CASRKKDRRGQTYEQYF. DNA for the CDR3: TGTGCCAGCAGGAAGAAGGACAGGAGGGGCCAAACCTACGAGCAGTACTTC.

The V and J genes are TRBV7-2 and TRBJ1-5; a possible D gene is TRBD1 (6 bases). Per the germline V gene, CDR1 is SGHTA and CDR2 is FQGNSA. The CDR3 runs to 17 residues. V was cut by 5 bases and J by 2 bases, with 19 bases left in between. The CDR3 region has the DNA TGTGCCAGCAGCCACCTTGGTGGGGGCGAGGGCAATCAGCCCCAGCATTTT. Translated: CASSHLGGGEGNQPQHF.

The gene calls are TRBV19 and TRBJ2-1; 13 bases align to TRBD2. The CDR3 is 19 residues long. The germline V gene encodes CDR1 LNHDA and CDR2 SQIVND (reference sequence). V lost 5 bases to trimming and J lost 4 bases; unmatched junction nucleotides: 14. The CDR3 sequence is CASSVPSGTSGIRYNEQFF. DNA for the CDR3: TGTGCCAGTAGTGTACCATCCGGGACTAGCGGGATCCGGTACAATGAGCAGTTCTTC.

The chain combines TRBV10-3 with TRBJ1-2, with 7 bases fitting TRBD1. The germline gives CDR1 ENHRY, CDR2 SYGVKD. The CDR3 covers 15 residues. Losses at the gene ends were 6 bases for V and 3 bases for J; bases not matched to a gene: 10. The CDR3 sequence is CAISYRQGEDYGYTF. The CDR3 nucleotides are TGTGCCATCAGCTACAGACAGGGAGAAGACTATGGCTACACCTTC.

In its sample, this clone was seen a few times. V and J are TRBV5-6 and TRBJ2-1, with D perhaps matching TRBD2 (7 bases). Germline V gives CDR1 SGHDT, CDR2 YYEEEE. CDR3 length: 14 amino acids. V lost 3 bases and J 9 bases, leaving 16 bases between the germline ends. CDR3 bases: TGTGCCAGCAGCTCGCGCCAGGGAGGGGGTGAGCAGTTCTTC. It encodes CASSSRQGGGEQFF.

The chain carries TRBV13 and TRBJ2-2; D gene unclear. The V end lost 4 bases, the J end lost 7 bases, and 19 bases lay between the germline ends. Germline-derived CDR1 and CDR2 are PRHDT and FYEKMQ (reference sequence). CDR3 length: 16 residues. CDR3 coding DNA: TGTGCCAGCAGCTCGGTCCCCGCCAGGATCCTCGGGGAGCTGTTTTTT. It translates to CASSSVPARILGELFF.

This clone is a singleton in its sample. This chain uses TRBV9 with TRBJ2-7; 8 bases line up with TRBD2. Germline CDR1 and CDR2: SGDLS and YYNGEE. The CDR3 sequence is 18 residues long. The V segment lost 4 bases and the J segment 0 bases; nucleotides outside the gene matches: 15. The CDR3 loop is CASSPGDSGNPPSYEQYF. The CDR3 DNA reads TGTGCCAGCAGCCCCGGAGATAGCGGGAACCCCCCCTCCTACGAGCAGTACTTC.

V usage is TRBV6-5 and J usage is TRBJ2-1; perhaps TRBD1 as D (5 bases). Germline values: CDR1 MNHEY, CDR2 SVGAGI. The CDR3 has 13 residues. Trimming shortened V by 5 bases and J by 8 bases, and 13 bases separated the two germline ends. CDR3 in amino acids: CASSPQGVHEQFF. CDR3 DNA: TGTGCCAGCAGTCCCCAGGGTGTCCATGAGCAGTTCTTC.

This chain joins TRBV10-2 and TRBJ2-1; D is perhaps TRBD1 (6 bases). The germline CDR1 and CDR2 sequences are WSHSY and SAAADI. The V and J ends lost 0 bases and 4 bases respectively, with 19 bases between them. This CDR3 contains 18 residues. The CDR3: CASSESPRGSGKYNEQFF. The CDR3 bases are TGCGCCAGCAGTGAGTCGCCGAGGGGGAGTGGGAAGTACAATGAGCAGTTCTTC.

Concerning this clone itself: Germline and junction disagree at one end, which may indicate a read error. At the DNA level, this CDR3 is encoded by other sequences in the same sample as well. The rearrangement links TRBV12-5 to TRBJ2-7; a possible D gene is TRBD2 (6 bases). The CDR3 contains 14 residues. Germline V CDR1 and CDR2: LGHNT, FRNRAP. The CDR3 coding sequence is TGTGCTAGTGGTCCGGGACTGAGCACCTACGAACAGTACTTC. Translating gives CASGPGLSTYEQYF. Drawing the rest from reference TRBV12-5 and TRBJ2-7, the complete variable domain is DARVTQTPRHKVTEMGQEVTMRCQPILGHNTVFWYRQTMMQGLELLAYFRNRAPLDDSGMPKDRFSAEMPDATLATLKIQPSEPRDSAVYFCASGPGLSTYEQYFGPGTRLTVT.

The rearrangement links TRBV19 to TRBJ2-2; tentative D call: TRBD1 (5 bases). Germline CDR1 LNHDA, CDR2 SQIVND (reference sequence). This CDR3 is 16 amino acids long. V was pared by 5 bases and J by 4 bases, with 17 bases between. DNA for the CDR3: TGTGCCAGTAGTCTCCCCGGCAGGGCCGGCACCGGGGAGCTGTTTTTT. Its translation is CASSLPGRAGTGELFF.

This chain connects TRBV7-9 to TRBJ2-7; tentative D call: TRBD1 (5 bases). V was trimmed by 2 bases and J by 0 bases, leaving 8 bases between them. The CDR3 length is 14 residues. The germline gives CDR1 SEHNR, CDR2 FQNEAQ (reference sequence). DNA for the CDR3: TGTGCCAGCAGCTTAAAGACAGACTCCTACGAGCAGTACTTC. This gives the protein CASSLKTDSYEQYF.

The V call is TRBV9, the J call TRBJ2-1; TRBD2 might be the D (6 bases). This CDR3 is built from 17 residues. Looked up from germline, CDR1 is SGDLS and CDR2 is YYNGEE. V shed 0 bases and J shed 1 base, with 14 bases lying between them. The CDR3: CASSVGRENSSYNEQFF. The CDR3 nucleotides read TGTGCCAGCAGCGTAGGTCGGGAGAATAGTTCCTACAATGAGCAGTTCTTC.

This chain uses TRBV9 with TRBJ2-2, with 10 bases matching TRBD2. V lost 2 bases to trimming and J lost 5 bases; unmatched junction nucleotides: 3. Germline V gene sequence: CDR1 SGDLS, CDR2 YYNGEE. The CDR3 is made up of 15 amino acids. CDR3 amino acids: CASSVGLAETGELFF. CDR3 DNA: TGTGCCAGCAGCGTTGGACTAGCGGAAACCGGGGAGCTGTTTTTT.

About this clone itself: The same CDR3 arises from other DNA sequences in this sample as well. V usage is TRBV27 and J usage is TRBJ2-1, with 9 nucleotides matching TRBD1. The V and J ends lost 5 bases and 2 bases, in that order; junction bases with no gene match: 1. This CDR3 has 14 amino acids. In germline, CDR1 is MNHEY, CDR2 SMNVEV (reference sequence). The CDR3 sequence: CASSRTGAYNEQFF. In nucleotides, the CDR3 is TGTGCCAGCAGTAGGACAGGGGCCTACAATGAGCAGTTCTTC.

The chain employs TRBV29-1 and TRBJ1-1, with 7 bases fitting TRBD1. Per the germline V gene, CDR1 is SQVTM and CDR2 is ANQGSEA. The CDR3 length is 13 residues. V lost 7 bases to trimming and J lost 0 bases; unmatched junction nucleotides: 5. The chain's CDR3 is CSGETGLNTEAFF. CDR3 nucleotide sequence: TGCAGCGGGGAGACAGGGCTGAACACTGAAGCTTTCTTT. Full variable domain (remainder filled in from reference TRBV29-1 and TRBJ1-1): SAVISQKPSRDICQRGTSLTIQCQVDSQVTMMFWYRQQPGQSLTLIATANQGSEATYESGFVIDKFPISRPNLTFSTLTVSNMSPEDSSIYLCSGETGLNTEAFFGQGTRLTVV.

This rearrangement joins TRBV6-4 to TRBJ2-2; 11 nucleotides match TRBD1. The CDR3 length is 16 residues. The germline V gene has CDR1 MRHNA and CDR2 SNTAGT. Germline trimming cut 2 bases from V and 3 bases from J; bases unmatched to any gene: 2. CDR3 residues: CASSDRGQGDTGELFF. CDR3 bases: TGTGCCAGCAGTGACAGGGGACAGGGGGACACCGGGGAGCTGTTTTTT.

The chain uses TRBV6-5 and TRBJ2-5; 10 positions agree with TRBD1. V shed 7 bases and J 4 bases; nucleotides not matched to a gene: 9. CDR3 length: 15 amino acids. Per germline, CDR1 MNHEY and CDR2 SVGAGI. This CDR3 is CASTNDRGRGETQYF. CDR3 DNA: TGTGCCAGCACCAATGACAGGGGGCGGGGAGAGACCCAGTACTTC.

The chain joins TRBV4-1 to TRBJ1-5; the D is unclear. The CDR3 is 15 residues long. Trimming took 1 base from V and 0 from J, leaving 7 bases between them. Germline loops: CDR1 MGHRA, CDR2 YSYEKL. This CDR3 reads CASSQGGISNQPQHF. The CDR3 nucleotides are TGCGCCAGCAGCCAAGGCGGGATTAGCAATCAGCCCCAGCATTTT.

For the CDR3, the DNA is TGTGCCACCAGCCGACAGGCCAGCCCCTTGTCAATGCATCAGCCCCAGCATTTT. Protein: CATSRQASPLSMHQPQHF. This chain links TRBV15 with TRBJ1-5; D perhaps matches TRBD1 (6 bases). The V gene lost 5 bases and the J gene lost 5 bases, with 25 bases spanning the gap. The germline gives CDR1 LNHNV, CDR2 YYDKDF (reference sequence). The CDR3 loop spans 18 amino acids.

The V and J genes are TRBV7-2 and TRBJ2-1; D gene uncertain. This CDR3 is 13 amino acids long. Deletions cut 7 bases from V and 3 bases from J, with 10 bases between. The germline V gene has CDR1 SGHTA and CDR2 FQGNSA. DNA of the CDR3: TGTGCCAGCACCGAGTCGGTCTACAATGAGCAGTTCTTC. Its translation: CASTESVYNEQFF. Looking up the rest from reference TRBV7-2 and TRBJ2-1 gives the full variable domain: GAGVSQSPSNKVTEKGKDVELRCDPISGHTALYWYRQSLGQGLEFLIYFQGNSAPDKSGLPSDRFSAERTGGSVSTLTIQRTQQEDSAVYLCASTESVYNEQFFGPGTRLTVL.

A single count supports this clone. V is TRBV6-4 and J is TRBJ1-5, with D hard to call. The CDR3 is 15 residues long. Deletions cut 6 bases from V and 1 base from J, with 13 bases between. The germline CDR1 and CDR2 sequences are MRHNA and SNTAGT. CDR3 region: CASRADHGSNQPQHF. CDR3 nucleotide sequence: TGTGCCAGCAGGGCTGATCACGGGAGCAATCAGCCCCAGCATTTT.

CDR3 sequence: CASSSHYEQYF. CDR3 DNA: TGTGCCAGCAGCTCCCACTACGAGCAGTACTTC. V is TRBV11-2 and J is TRBJ2-7; D call uncertain. The CDR3 extends over 11 amino acids. V was clipped by 4 bases and J by 3 bases, with 4 bases between them. Germline CDR1 SGHAT, CDR2 FQNNGV.